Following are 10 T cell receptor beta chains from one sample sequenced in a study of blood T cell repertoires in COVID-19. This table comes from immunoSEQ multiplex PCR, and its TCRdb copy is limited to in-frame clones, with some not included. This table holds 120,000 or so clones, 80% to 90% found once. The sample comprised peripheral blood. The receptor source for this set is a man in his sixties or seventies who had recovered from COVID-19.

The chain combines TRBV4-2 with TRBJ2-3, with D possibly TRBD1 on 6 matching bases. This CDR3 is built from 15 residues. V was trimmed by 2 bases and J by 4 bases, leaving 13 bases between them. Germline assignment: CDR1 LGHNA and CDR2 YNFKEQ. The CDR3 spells CASSQRGTAADTQYF. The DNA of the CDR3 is TGTGCCAGCAGCCAAAGGGGGACCGCCGCAGATACGCAGTATTTT.

CDR3 in DNA: TGTGCCAGCAGCTTACCAGGGGGCCGTTCACCCCTCCACTTT. Amino acids: CASSLPGGRSPLHF. V and J are TRBV7-9 and TRBJ1-6, with 8 bases lining up with TRBD1. The V gene end was trimmed by 2 bases and the J gene end by 9 bases; junction bases not matched to a gene: 3. The CDR3 runs to 14 residues. Germline V gene sequence: CDR1 SEHNR, CDR2 FQNEAQ (reference sequence).

The CDR3 nucleotides read TGTGCCAGCACGGCAGCGGGAGTCGCGGACGAGCAGTACTTC. It yields the protein CASTAAGVADEQYF. The chain recombines TRBV2 with TRBJ2-7, with 8 bases matching TRBD2. CDR1 is SNHLY and CDR2 is FYNNEI in the germline V gene. J was trimmed by 5 bases and V by 7 bases; bases with no gene match: 10. The CDR3 is 14 residues long. Full variable domain (missing parts from reference TRBV2 and TRBJ2-7): EPEVTQTPSHQVTQMGQEVILRCVPISNHLYFYWYRQILGQKVEFLVSFYNNEISEKSEIFDDQFSVERPDGSNFTLKIRSTKLEDSAMYFCASTAAGVADEQYFGPGTRLTVT.

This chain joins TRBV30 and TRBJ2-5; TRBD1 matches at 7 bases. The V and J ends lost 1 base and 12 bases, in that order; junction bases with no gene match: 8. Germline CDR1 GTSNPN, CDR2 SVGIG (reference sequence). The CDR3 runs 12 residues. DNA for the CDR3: TGTGCCTGGAGTGCCCGGACAGGCAAGGAGTACTTC. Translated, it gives CAWSARTGKEYF.

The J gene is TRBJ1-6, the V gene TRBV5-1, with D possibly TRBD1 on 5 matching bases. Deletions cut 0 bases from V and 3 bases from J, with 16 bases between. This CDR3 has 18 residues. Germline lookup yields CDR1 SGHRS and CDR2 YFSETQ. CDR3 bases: TGCGCCAGCAGCTTGGAAGGCCAGGGATGGGGCTATAATTCACCCCTCCACTTT. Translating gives CASSLEGQGWGYNSPLHF.

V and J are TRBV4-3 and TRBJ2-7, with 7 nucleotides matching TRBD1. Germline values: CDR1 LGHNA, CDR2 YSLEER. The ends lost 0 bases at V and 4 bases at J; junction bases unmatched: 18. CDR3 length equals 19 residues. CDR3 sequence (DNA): TGCGCCAGCAGCCAAGATCTTGGTGGGTCCCAGGGGGTTTCTTACGAGCAGTACTTC. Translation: CASSQDLGGSQGVSYEQYF.

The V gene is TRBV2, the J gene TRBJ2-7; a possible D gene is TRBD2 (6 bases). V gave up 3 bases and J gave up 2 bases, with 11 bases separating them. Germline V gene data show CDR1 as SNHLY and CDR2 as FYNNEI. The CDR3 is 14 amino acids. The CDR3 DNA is TGTGCCAGCAGTGACCCGGGACTCACCTACGAGCAGTACTTC. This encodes CASSDPGLTYEQYF.

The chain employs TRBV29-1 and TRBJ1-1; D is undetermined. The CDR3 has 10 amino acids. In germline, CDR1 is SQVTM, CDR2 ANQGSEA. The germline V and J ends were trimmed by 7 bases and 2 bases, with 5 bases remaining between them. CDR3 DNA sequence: TGCAGCGGGCAAAACACTGAAGCTTTCTTT. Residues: CSGQNTEAFF.

In DNA form, the CDR3 reads TGTGCCAGCAGCTCTAGCGGGAGGGCCGATGAGCAGTACTTC. Residues: CASSSSGRADEQYF. The rearrangement uses TRBV5-5 and TRBJ2-7; TRBD2 matches 12 bases. Germline loops: CDR1 SGHKS, CDR2 YYEKEE (reference sequence). CDR3 length equals 14 residues. Germline trimming cut 3 bases from V and 7 bases from J; bases unmatched to any gene: 5.

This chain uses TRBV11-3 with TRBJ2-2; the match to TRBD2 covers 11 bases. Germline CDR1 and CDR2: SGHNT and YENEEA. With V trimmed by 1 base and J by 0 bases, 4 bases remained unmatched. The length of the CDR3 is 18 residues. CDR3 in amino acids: CASSLGLAGPANTGELFF. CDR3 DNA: TGTGCCAGCAGCTTAGGACTAGCGGGGCCCGCGAACACCGGGGAGCTGTTTTTT.